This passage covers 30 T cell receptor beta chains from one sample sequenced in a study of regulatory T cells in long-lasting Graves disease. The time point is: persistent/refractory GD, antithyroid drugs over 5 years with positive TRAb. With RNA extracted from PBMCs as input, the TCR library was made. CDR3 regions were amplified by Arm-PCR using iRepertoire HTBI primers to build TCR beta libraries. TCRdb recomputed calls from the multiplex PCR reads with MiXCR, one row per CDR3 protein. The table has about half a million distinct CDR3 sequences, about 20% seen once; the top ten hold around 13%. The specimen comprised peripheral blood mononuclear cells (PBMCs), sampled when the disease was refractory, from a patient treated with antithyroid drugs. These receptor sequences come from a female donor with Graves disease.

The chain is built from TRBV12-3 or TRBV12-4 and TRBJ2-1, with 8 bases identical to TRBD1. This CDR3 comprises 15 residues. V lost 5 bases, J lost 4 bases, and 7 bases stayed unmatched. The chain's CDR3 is CASSPRGQGYNEQFF. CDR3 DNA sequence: TGTGCCAGCAGTCCAAGAGGACAGGGTTACAATGAGCAGTTCTTC.

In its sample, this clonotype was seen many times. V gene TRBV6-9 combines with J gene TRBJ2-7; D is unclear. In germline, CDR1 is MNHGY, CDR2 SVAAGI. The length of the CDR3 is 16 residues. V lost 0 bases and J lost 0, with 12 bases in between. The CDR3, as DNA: TGTGCCAGCAGTTATTCTCGACACCAGAGCTCCTACGAGCAGTACTTC. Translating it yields CASSYSRHQSSYEQYF.

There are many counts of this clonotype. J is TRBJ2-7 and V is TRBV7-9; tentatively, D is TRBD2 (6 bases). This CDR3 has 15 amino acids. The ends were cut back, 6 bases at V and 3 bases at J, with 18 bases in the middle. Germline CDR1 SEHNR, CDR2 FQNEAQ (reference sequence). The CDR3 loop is CASSYSGGRGYEQYF. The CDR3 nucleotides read TGTGCCAGCAGTTACTCCGGGGGAAGAGGCTACGAGCAGTACTTC.

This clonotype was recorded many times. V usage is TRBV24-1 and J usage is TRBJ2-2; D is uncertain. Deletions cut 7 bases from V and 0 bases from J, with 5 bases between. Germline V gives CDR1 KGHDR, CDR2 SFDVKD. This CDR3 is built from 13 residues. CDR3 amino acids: CATRPANTGELFF. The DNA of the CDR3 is TGTGCCACCAGGCCCGCGAACACCGGGGAGCTGTTTTTT.

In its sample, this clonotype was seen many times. Here the CDR3 DNA reads TGTGCCAGCAGCTCTACACCGGGGCTCTCCTACGAGCAGTACTTC. Translation: CASSSTPGLSYEQYF. The chain combines TRBV7-2 with TRBJ2-7; the D call may be TRBD1 or TRBD2 (5 bases each). The CDR3 is made up of 15 amino acids. Trimming shortened V by 4 bases and J by 0 bases, and 13 bases separated the two germline ends. Per the germline V gene, CDR1 is SGHTA and CDR2 is FQGNSA.

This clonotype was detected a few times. This CDR3 reads CASSQEWQRQETQYF. The CDR3 DNA is TGCGCCAGCAGCCAAGAGTGGCAGCGTCAAGAGACCCAGTACTTC. This chain connects TRBV4-3 to TRBJ2-5; D not resolved. Germline CDR1 is LGHNA and CDR2 is YSLEER. The V gene lost 0 bases and the J gene lost 2 bases, with 10 bases spanning the gap. The CDR3 is 15 amino acids.

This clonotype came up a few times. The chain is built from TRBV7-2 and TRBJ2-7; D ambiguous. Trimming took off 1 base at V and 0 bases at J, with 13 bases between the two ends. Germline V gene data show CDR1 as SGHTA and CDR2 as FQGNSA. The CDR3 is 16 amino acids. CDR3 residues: CASSLVATADSYEQYF. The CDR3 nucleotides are TGTGCCAGCAGCTTAGTAGCTACCGCCGACTCCTACGAGCAGTACTTC.

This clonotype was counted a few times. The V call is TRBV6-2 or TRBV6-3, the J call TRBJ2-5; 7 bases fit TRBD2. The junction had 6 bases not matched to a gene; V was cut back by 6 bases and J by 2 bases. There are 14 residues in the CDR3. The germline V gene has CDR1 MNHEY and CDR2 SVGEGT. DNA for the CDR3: TGTGCCAGCAGAGCCGGGACTATACAAGAGACCCAGTACTTC. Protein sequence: CASRAGTIQETQYF.

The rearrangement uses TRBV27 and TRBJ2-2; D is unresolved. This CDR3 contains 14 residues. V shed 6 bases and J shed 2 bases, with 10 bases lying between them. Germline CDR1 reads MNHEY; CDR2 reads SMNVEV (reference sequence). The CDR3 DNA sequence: TGTGCCAGCAGAGGGTTAAAAAACACCGGGGAGCTGTTTTTT. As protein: CASRGLKNTGELFF.

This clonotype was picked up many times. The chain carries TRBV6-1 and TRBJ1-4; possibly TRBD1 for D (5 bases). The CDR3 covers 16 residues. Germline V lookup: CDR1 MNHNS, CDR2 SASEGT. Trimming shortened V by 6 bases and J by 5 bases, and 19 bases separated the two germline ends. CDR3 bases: TGTGCCAGCAGCGCCGAATCTCCAGGGATAAATGAAAAACTGTTTTTT. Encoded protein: CASSAESPGINEKLFF.

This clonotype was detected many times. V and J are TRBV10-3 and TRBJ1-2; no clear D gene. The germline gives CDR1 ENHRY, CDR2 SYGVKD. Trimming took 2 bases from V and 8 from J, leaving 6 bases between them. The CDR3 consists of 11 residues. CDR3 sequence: CAISEGSGYTF. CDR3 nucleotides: TGTGCCATCAGTGAGGGCTCAGGCTACACCTTC.

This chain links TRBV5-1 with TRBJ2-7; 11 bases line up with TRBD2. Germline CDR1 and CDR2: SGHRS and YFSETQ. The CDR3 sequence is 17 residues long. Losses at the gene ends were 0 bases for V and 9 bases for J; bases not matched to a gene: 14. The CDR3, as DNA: TGCGCCAGCAGCTTGGTACTAGCGGGAGCCCTGTCCAACGGGCAGTACTTC. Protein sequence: CASSLVLAGALSNGQYF.

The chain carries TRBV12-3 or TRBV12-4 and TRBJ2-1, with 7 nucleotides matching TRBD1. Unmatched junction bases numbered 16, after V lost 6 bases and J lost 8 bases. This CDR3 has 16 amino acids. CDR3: CASSHAVQGFRDEQFF. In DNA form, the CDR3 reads TGTGCCAGCAGCCATGCTGTACAGGGGTTTAGGGATGAGCAGTTCTTC.

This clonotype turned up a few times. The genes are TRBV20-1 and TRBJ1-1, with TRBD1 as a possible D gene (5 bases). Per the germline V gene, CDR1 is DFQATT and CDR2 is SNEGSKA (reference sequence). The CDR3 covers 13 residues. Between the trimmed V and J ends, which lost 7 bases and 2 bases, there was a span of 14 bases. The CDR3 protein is CSVLRDLNTEAFF. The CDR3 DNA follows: TGCAGTGTCCTCCGGGACCTAAACACTGAAGCTTTCTTT.

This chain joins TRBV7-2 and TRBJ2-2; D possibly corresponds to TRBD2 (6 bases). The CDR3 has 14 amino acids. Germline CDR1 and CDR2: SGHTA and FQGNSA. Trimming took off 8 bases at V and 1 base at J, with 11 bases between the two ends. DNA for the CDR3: TGTGCCAGCGGCTGGAGGGAGAACACCGGGGAGCTGTTTTTT. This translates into CASGWRENTGELFF.

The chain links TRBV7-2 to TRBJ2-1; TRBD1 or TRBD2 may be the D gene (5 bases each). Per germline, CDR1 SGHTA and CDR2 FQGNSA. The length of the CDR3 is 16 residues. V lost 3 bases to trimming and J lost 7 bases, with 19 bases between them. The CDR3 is CASSLRVGVRVNEQFF. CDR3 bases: TGTGCCAGCAGCTTGAGGGTAGGGGTAAGGGTGAATGAGCAGTTCTTC.

The CDR3 loop is CASSQSPKGRGDYGYTF. Written as DNA, the CDR3 is TGTGCCAGCAGCCAAAGCCCCAAGGGGCGTGGAGACTATGGCTACACCTTC. This chain joins TRBV3-1 and TRBJ1-2; D is possibly TRBD1 (5 bases). The CDR3 length is 17 residues. V was cut by 2 bases and J by 3 bases, with 19 bases left in between. Germline-derived CDR1 and CDR2 are LGHDT and YNNKEL (reference sequence).

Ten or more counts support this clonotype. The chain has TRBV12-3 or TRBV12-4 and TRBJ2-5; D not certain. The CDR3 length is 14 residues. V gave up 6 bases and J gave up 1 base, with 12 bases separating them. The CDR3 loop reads CASRGRTSQETQYF. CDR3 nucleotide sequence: TGTGCCAGCAGGGGCAGGACCTCCCAAGAGACCCAGTACTTC.

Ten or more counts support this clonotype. CDR3 sequence (DNA): TGCAGTGCTAGTAGGGGCGGGGCTAGCTCCTATAATTCACCCCTCCACTTT. Protein: CSASRGGASSYNSPLHF. V is TRBV20-1 and J is TRBJ1-6; the D gene is possibly TRBD1 (5 bases). This CDR3 contains 17 residues. V was pared by 3 bases and J by 0 bases, with 15 bases between. CDR1 DFQATT and CDR2 SNEGSKA come from the germline V gene (reference sequence).

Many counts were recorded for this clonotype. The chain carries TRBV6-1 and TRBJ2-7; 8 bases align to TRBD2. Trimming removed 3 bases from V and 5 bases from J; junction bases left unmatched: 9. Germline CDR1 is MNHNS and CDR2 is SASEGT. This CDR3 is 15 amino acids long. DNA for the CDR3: TGTGCCAGCAGTGAGTTGGGAGCGGGAGTGGACGAGCAGTACTTC. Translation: CASSELGAGVDEQYF.

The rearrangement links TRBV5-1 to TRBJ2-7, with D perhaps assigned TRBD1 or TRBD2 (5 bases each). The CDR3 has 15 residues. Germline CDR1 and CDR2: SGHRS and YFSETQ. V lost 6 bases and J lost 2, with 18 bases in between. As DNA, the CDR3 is TGCGCCAGCACCACCTCGACGGGACGGACCTACGAGCAGTACTTC. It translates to CASTTSTGRTYEQYF.

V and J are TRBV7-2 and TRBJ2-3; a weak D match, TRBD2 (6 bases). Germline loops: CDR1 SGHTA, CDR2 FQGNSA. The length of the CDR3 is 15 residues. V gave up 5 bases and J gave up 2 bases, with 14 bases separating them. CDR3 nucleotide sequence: TGTGCCAGCAGCCGGGGGTCCCGAGCCACAGATACGCAGTATTTT. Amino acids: CASSRGSRATDTQYF.

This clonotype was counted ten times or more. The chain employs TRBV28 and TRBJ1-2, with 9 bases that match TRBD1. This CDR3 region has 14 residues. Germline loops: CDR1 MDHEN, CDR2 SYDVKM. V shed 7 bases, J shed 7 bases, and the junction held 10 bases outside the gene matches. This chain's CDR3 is CASKTGGGVSGYTF. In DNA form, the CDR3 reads TGTGCCAGCAAGACAGGGGGGGGTGTTAGTGGCTACACCTTC.

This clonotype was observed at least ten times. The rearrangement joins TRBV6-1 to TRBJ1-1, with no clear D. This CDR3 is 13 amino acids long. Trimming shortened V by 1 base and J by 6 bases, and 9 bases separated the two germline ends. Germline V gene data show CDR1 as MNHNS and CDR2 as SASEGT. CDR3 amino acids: CASSEVSGAEAFF. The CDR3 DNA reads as TGTGCCAGCAGTGAAGTTTCCGGGGCTGAAGCTTTCTTT.

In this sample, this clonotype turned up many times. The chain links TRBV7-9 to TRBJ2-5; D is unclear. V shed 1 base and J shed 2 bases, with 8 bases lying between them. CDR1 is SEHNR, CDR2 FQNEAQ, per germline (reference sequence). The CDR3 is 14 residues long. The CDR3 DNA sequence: TGTGCCAGCAGCTTAGATTCCAGACAAGAGACCCAGTACTTC. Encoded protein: CASSLDSRQETQYF.

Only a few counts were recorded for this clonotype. CDR3 protein: CASSLGDSSGTEAFF. CDR3 sequence (DNA): TGTGCCAGCAGCTTAGGGGACAGTAGCGGCACTGAAGCTTTCTTT. This rearrangement joins TRBV7-9 to TRBJ1-1, with TRBD1 identical over 7 bases. CDR1 and CDR2 from the germline V gene are SEHNR and FQNEAQ (reference sequence). Unmatched junction bases numbered 6, after V lost 1 base and J lost 4 bases. The CDR3 totals 15 residues. The variable domain in full, completed from reference TRBV7-9 and TRBJ1-1, reads DTGVSQNPRHKITKRGQNVTFRCDPISEHNRLYWYRQTLGQGPEFLTYFQNEAQLEKSRLLSDRFSAERPKGSFSTLEIQRTEQGDSAMYLCASSLGDSSGTEAFFGQGTRLTVV.

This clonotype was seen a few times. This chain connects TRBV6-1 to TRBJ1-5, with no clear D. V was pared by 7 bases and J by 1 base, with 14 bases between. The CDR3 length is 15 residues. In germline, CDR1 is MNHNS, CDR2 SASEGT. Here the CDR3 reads CASTLSVRSNQPQHF. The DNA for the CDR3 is TGTGCCAGCACCCTCTCAGTCAGAAGCAATCAGCCCCAGCATTTT.

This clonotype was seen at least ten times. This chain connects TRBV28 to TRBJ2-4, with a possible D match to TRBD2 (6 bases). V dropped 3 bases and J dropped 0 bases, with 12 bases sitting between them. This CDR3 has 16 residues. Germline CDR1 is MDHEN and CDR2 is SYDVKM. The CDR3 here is CASSLRDGLAKNIQYF. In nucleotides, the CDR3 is TGTGCCAGCAGTTTGCGGGACGGACTAGCCAAAAACATTCAGTACTTC.

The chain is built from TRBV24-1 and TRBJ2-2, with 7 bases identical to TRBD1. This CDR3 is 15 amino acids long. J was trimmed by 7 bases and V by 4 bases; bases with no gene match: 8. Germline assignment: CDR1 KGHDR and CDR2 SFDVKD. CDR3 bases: TGTGCCACCAGTGACACAGGGGATCAAGGCGGGGAGCTGTTTTTT. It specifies CATSDTGDQGGELFF.

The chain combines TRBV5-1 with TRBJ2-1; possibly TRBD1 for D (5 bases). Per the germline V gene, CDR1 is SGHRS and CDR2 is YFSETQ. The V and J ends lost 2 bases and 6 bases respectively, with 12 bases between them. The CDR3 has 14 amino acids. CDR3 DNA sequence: TGCGCCAGCAGCTTCAGGGTTGGGGCCAATGAGCAGTTCTTC. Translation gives CASSFRVGANEQFF.